The text below deals with one T cell receptor (beta chain). This sample stems from a study of read filtering for tumor transcriptome and immune sequencing. From 350 to 500 ng of RNA, a library with molecular barcoded alpha/delta and beta/gamma adaptors was made. One entry per CDR3 protein results from TCRdb running MiXCR on the reads. Seen here are tens of thousands of distinct CDR3 sequences, roughly an eighth observed once, and the top ten hold 35% to 50%. This clonotype was sampled from a donor over 35 with multiple myeloma. The sequenced material came from a population of CD138-negative cells sorted from bone marrow.

The CDR3 reads CASSSRDLNIQYF. In nucleotides, the CDR3 is TGTGCCAGCAGCTCCCGGGACCTAAACATTCAGTACTTC. The chain is built from TRBV7-9 and TRBJ2-4; D may match TRBD1 or TRBD2 (5 bases each). The germline V gene has CDR1 SEHNR and CDR2 FQNEAQ (reference sequence). With 4 bases removed from V and 6 bases from J, the gap between germline ends came to 10 bases. The length of the CDR3 is 13 residues. The whole variable domain, remainder taken from reference TRBV7-9 and TRBJ2-4, is DTGVSQNPRHKITKRGQNVTFRCDPISEHNRLYWYRQTLGQGPEFLTYFQNEAQLEKSRLLSDRFSAERPKGSFSTLEIQRTEQGDSAMYLCASSSRDLNIQYFGAGTRLSVL.